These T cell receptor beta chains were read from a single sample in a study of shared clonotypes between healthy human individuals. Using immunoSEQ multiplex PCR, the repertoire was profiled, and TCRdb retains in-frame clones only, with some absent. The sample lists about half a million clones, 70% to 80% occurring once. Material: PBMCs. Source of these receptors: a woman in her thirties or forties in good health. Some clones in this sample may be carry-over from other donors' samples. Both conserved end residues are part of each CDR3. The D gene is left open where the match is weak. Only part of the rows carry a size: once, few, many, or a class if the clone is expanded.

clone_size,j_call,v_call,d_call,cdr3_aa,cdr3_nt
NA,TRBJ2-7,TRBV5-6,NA,CASSYYSGRSLYEQYF,TGTGCCAGCAGCTACTACTCGGGACGATCGCTATACGAGCAGTACTTC
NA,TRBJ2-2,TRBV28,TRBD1,CASRSTGVGGELFF,TGTGCCAGCAGATCGACAGGGGTTGGAGGGGAGCTGTTTTTT
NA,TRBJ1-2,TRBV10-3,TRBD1,CAISGGQGLIDYGYTF,TGTGCCATCAGTGGGGGACAGGGGTTGATCGACTATGGCTACACCTTC
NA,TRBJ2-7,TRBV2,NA,CASSSTGPPYEQYF,TGTGCCAGCAGTTCCACAGGGCCCCCCTACGAGCAGTACTTC
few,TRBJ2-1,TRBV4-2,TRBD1,CASSHSSGGRRDEQFF,TGTGCCAGCAGCCATTCTTCAGGGGGCCGAAGGGATGAGCAGTTCTTC
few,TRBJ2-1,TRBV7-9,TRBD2,CASRLGLAEANEQFF,TGTGCCAGCAGATTAGGGCTAGCGGAGGCGAATGAGCAGTTCTTC
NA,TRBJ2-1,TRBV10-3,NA,CAISEEGFSNEQFF,TGTGCCATCAGTGAGGAGGGCTTCTCTAATGAGCAGTTCTTC
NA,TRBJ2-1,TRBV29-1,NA,CSVAGLSGMNEQFF,TGCAGCGTTGCTGGGCTATCGGGGATGAATGAGCAGTTCTTC
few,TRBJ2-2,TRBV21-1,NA,CASSKASDDTGELFF,TGTGCCAGCAGCAAAGCGAGTGATGACACCGGGGAGCTGTTTTTT
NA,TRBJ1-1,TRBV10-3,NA,CAISESPASAGSFF,TGTGCCATCAGTGAGTCGCCAGCCTCGGCAGGGTCTTTCTTT
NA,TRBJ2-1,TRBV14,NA,CASSQEIRVPLDEQFF,TGTGCCAGCAGCCAAGAGATCCGGGTACCCCTCGATGAGCAGTTCTTC
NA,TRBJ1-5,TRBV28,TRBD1,CASSPSRQGRNTNSNQPQHF,TGTGCCAGCAGTCCCTCCCGACAGGGGAGAAATACTAATAGCAATCAGCCCCAGCATTTT
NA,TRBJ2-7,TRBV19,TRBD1,CASSTRDRAGEQYF,TGTGCCAGTAGTACCCGGGACAGGGCTGGCGAGCAGTACTTC
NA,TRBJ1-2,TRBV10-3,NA,CATRGMGPYGYTF,TGTGCCACCCGCGGGATGGGCCCGTATGGCTACACCTTC